Listed below are T cell receptor beta chains from one sample, sequenced in a study of cytomegalovirus exposure and HLA in healthy donors. Only in-frame clones appear in the TCRdb table, and some are missing; sequencing was by immunoSEQ multiplex PCR. This sample has around 140,000 clones, with approximately 80% found just once. Input material: PBMCs. These receptors were obtained from a woman under 30 in good health and CMV-seronegative. Both conserved end residues are part of each CDR3. The order of the fields is J gene, D gene, clone size, V gene, CDR3 protein, CDR3 DNA. D genes are given only for firm matches. A clone size is listed for some rows: how often the clone was seen (once, few, many), or a class if it is expanded.

j_gene: TRBJ1-2
d_gene: TRBD1
abundance: NA
v_gene: TRBV5-6
CDR3aa: CASNPDRRGGYTF
CDR3nt: TGTGCCAGCAACCCGGACAGGCGGGGTGGCTACACCTTC

j_gene: TRBJ2-7
d_gene: TRBD2
abundance: NA
v_gene: TRBV4-1
CDR3aa: CASSQVAGLGGREQYF
CDR3nt: TGCGCCAGCAGCCAAGTCGCGGGACTAGGAGGGCGCGAGCAGTACTTC

j_gene: TRBJ2-1
d_gene: NA
abundance: NA
v_gene: TRBV29-1
CDR3aa: CSVVISDYNEQFF
CDR3nt: TGCAGCGTTGTGATCTCCGACTATAATGAGCAGTTCTTC

j_gene: TRBJ2-6
d_gene: NA
abundance: NA
v_gene: TRBV15
CDR3aa: CATSVRDSGANVLTF
CDR3nt: TGTGCCACCAGCGTTCGGGACTCTGGGGCCAACGTCCTGACTTTC

j_gene: TRBJ2-1
d_gene: NA
abundance: few
v_gene: TRBV20-1
CDR3aa: CSARRSVEQFF
CDR3nt: TGCAGTGCTAGACGTAGCGTTGAGCAGTTCTTC

j_gene: TRBJ1-5
d_gene: TRBD1
abundance: once
v_gene: TRBV19
CDR3aa: CASSIFRGPYWPQHF
CDR3nt: TGTGCCAGTAGTATTTTCAGGGGGCCCTACTGGCCCCAGCATTTT

j_gene: TRBJ2-2
d_gene: TRBD2
abundance: medium-sized
v_gene: TRBV27
CDR3aa: CASRPGLVVTGELFF
CDR3nt: TGTGCCAGTAGACCGGGACTAGTCGTCACCGGGGAGCTGTTTTTT

j_gene: TRBJ1-2
d_gene: TRBD1
abundance: NA
v_gene: TRBV7-2
CDR3aa: CASSPDRGNYGYTF
CDR3nt: TGTGCCAGCAGCCCGGACAGGGGTAACTATGGCTACACCTTC

j_gene: TRBJ1-1
d_gene: NA
abundance: NA
v_gene: TRBV5-4
CDR3aa: CASSATANTEAFF
CDR3nt: TGTGCCAGCAGCGCGACAGCGAACACTGAAGCTTTCTTT

j_gene: TRBJ2-6
d_gene: TRBD2
abundance: NA
v_gene: TRBV18
CDR3aa: CASSLGLAGEGTGANVLTF
CDR3nt: TGTGCCAGCTCCCTTGGACTAGCGGGGGAAGGTACTGGGGCCAACGTCCTGACTTTC

j_gene: TRBJ2-1
d_gene: TRBD2
abundance: NA
v_gene: TRBV5-1
CDR3aa: CASSLIGGVGEQFF
CDR3nt: TGCGCCAGCAGCTTGATTGGGGGGGTTGGTGAGCAGTTCTTC

j_gene: TRBJ2-5
d_gene: TRBD2
abundance: few
v_gene: TRBV5-4
CDR3aa: CASSPGLAAYQETQYF
CDR3nt: TGTGCCAGCAGCCCGGGACTAGCGGCGTACCAAGAGACCCAGTACTTC

j_gene: TRBJ2-7
d_gene: NA
abundance: NA
v_gene: TRBV5-1
CDR3aa: CASSLELSYEQYF
CDR3nt: TGCGCCAGCAGCTTGGAGCTCTCCTACGAGCAGTACTTC

j_gene: TRBJ2-1
d_gene: TRBD2
abundance: NA
v_gene: TRBV19
CDR3aa: CASTGLAGVPGNNEQFF
CDR3nt: TGTGCCAGCACCGGGCTAGCGGGAGTTCCGGGTAACAATGAGCAGTTCTTC

j_gene: TRBJ2-7
d_gene: NA
abundance: NA
v_gene: TRBV19
CDR3aa: CASSETGIPPREQYF
CDR3nt: TGTGCCAGTTCTGAGACGGGAATTCCCCCTAGGGAGCAGTACTTC

j_gene: TRBJ1-1
d_gene: NA
abundance: once
v_gene: TRBV5-1
CDR3aa: CASSYGQFETEAFF
CDR3nt: TGCGCCAGCAGCTACGGACAGTTCGAAACTGAAGCTTTCTTT

j_gene: TRBJ2-5
d_gene: TRBD2
abundance: once
v_gene: TRBV2
CDR3aa: CASSGGLAGHQETQYF
CDR3nt: TGTGCCAGCAGTGGGGGACTAGCGGGCCACCAAGAGACCCAGTACTTC

j_gene: TRBJ1-5
d_gene: NA
abundance: NA
v_gene: TRBV10-3
CDR3aa: CAISESAGEPQHF
CDR3nt: TGTGCCATCAGTGAGTCTGCGGGGGAGCCCCAGCATTTT

j_gene: TRBJ1-1
d_gene: NA
abundance: NA
v_gene: TRBV6-4
CDR3aa: CASIEPLNTEAFF
CDR3nt: TGTGCCAGCATCGAGCCACTGAACACTGAAGCTTTCTTT

j_gene: TRBJ2-1
d_gene: NA
abundance: NA
v_gene: TRBV15
CDR3aa: CATSRERGEQFF
CDR3nt: TGTGCCACCAGCAGAGAGAGAGGTGAGCAGTTCTTC

j_gene: TRBJ1-1
d_gene: TRBD1
abundance: NA
v_gene: TRBV9
CDR3aa: CASNRMTGGDTEAFF
CDR3nt: TGTGCCAGCAACCGGATGACAGGGGGGGACACTGAAGCTTTCTTT

j_gene: TRBJ1-2
d_gene: NA
abundance: NA
v_gene: TRBV10-1
CDR3aa: CASSESLGDDYTF
CDR3nt: TGCGCCAGCAGTGAGTCGCTCGGAGATGACTACACCTTC

j_gene: TRBJ2-1
d_gene: TRBD2
abundance: NA
v_gene: TRBV25-1
CDR3aa: CASSDATSGRYWDNEQFF
CDR3nt: TGTGCCAGCAGTGACGCGACTAGCGGGAGATATTGGGACAATGAGCAGTTCTTC

j_gene: TRBJ2-6
d_gene: NA
abundance: NA
v_gene: TRBV4-2
CDR3aa: CASASGGQAGANVLTF
CDR3nt: TGTGCCAGCGCCTCAGGGGGGCAAGCTGGGGCCAACGTCCTGACTTTC

j_gene: TRBJ2-1
d_gene: TRBD2
abundance: NA
v_gene: TRBV30
CDR3aa: CAWRVTSGRALSYNEQFF
CDR3nt: TGTGCCTGGAGAGTGACTAGCGGGAGGGCCCTTTCCTACAATGAGCAGTTCTTC

j_gene: TRBJ1-4
d_gene: TRBD1
abundance: NA
v_gene: TRBV4-1
CDR3aa: CASSRREAGTDATNEKLFF
CDR3nt: TGCGCCAGCAGCCGCAGGGAGGCGGGGACAGACGCAACTAATGAAAAACTGTTTTTT

j_gene: TRBJ2-7
d_gene: TRBD2
abundance: NA
v_gene: TRBV9
CDR3aa: CASSATGTSEGSQYF
CDR3nt: TGTGCCAGCAGCGCAACCGGGACTAGTGAGGGATCGCAGTACTTC

j_gene: TRBJ2-7
d_gene: TRBD1
abundance: NA
v_gene: TRBV15
CDR3aa: CATSSPGTGGFYEQYF
CDR3nt: TGTGCCACCAGCAGTCCCGGGACAGGGGGATTCTACGAGCAGTACTTC

j_gene: TRBJ2-7
d_gene: NA
abundance: NA
v_gene: TRBV6-6
CDR3aa: CASGDSPYEQYF
CDR3nt: TGTGCCAGCGGGGACTCCCCCTACGAGCAGTACTTC

j_gene: TRBJ2-3
d_gene: NA
abundance: once
v_gene: TRBV7-8
CDR3aa: CASSLARRDTQYF
CDR3nt: TGTGCCAGCAGCTTAGCCCGCAGGGATACGCAGTATTTT

j_gene: TRBJ2-1
d_gene: TRBD2
abundance: NA
v_gene: TRBV7-8
CDR3aa: CASSWAGGAYNEQFF
CDR3nt: TGTGCCAGCAGCTGGGCGGGAGGAGCTTACAATGAGCAGTTCTTC

j_gene: TRBJ1-1
d_gene: NA
abundance: NA
v_gene: TRBV6-5
CDR3aa: CASSFTLNTEAFF
CDR3nt: TGTGCCAGCAGTTTCACATTGAACACTGAAGCTTTCTTT

j_gene: TRBJ2-6
d_gene: NA
abundance: NA
v_gene: TRBV30
CDR3aa: CAWSPGLTNSGANVLTF
CDR3nt: TGTGCCTGGAGTCCCGGACTGACTAACTCTGGGGCCAACGTCCTGACTTTC

j_gene: TRBJ2-2
d_gene: NA
abundance: NA
v_gene: TRBV9
CDR3aa: CASSVERETTGELFF
CDR3nt: TGTGCCAGCAGCGTCGAGAGAGAGACTACCGGGGAGCTGTTTTTT

j_gene: TRBJ2-6
d_gene: NA
abundance: few
v_gene: TRBV4-1
CDR3aa: CASSQDRGMGANVLTF
CDR3nt: TGCGCCAGCAGCCAAGATAGGGGGATGGGGGCCAACGTCCTGACTTTC

j_gene: TRBJ2-5
d_gene: TRBD2
abundance: NA
v_gene: TRBV2
CDR3aa: CASSSSGGPGETQYF
CDR3nt: TGTGCCAGCAGTTCCTCGGGAGGGCCGGGAGAGACCCAGTACTTC

j_gene: TRBJ1-3
d_gene: TRBD1
abundance: few
v_gene: TRBV30
CDR3aa: CACSRDRAGNTIYF
CDR3nt: TGTGCCTGCTCCCGGGACAGGGCTGGAAACACCATATATTTT

j_gene: TRBJ2-2
d_gene: NA
abundance: NA
v_gene: TRBV16
CDR3aa: CASSQSPPSRDTGELFF
CDR3nt: TGTGCCAGCAGCCAATCCCCTCCTTCGAGGGACACCGGGGAGCTGTTTTTT

j_gene: TRBJ2-3
d_gene: NA
abundance: few
v_gene: TRBV2
CDR3aa: CASSLLYEQDTQYF
CDR3nt: TGTGCCAGCAGTCTCCTTTATGAGCAAGATACGCAGTATTTT

j_gene: TRBJ2-7
d_gene: TRBD2
abundance: few
v_gene: TRBV6-5
CDR3aa: CASRRTSGYEQYF
CDR3nt: TGTGCCAGCAGGCGGACTAGCGGCTACGAGCAGTACTTC

j_gene: TRBJ2-7
d_gene: NA
abundance: NA
v_gene: TRBV6-1
CDR3aa: CASSDPERSSYEQYF
CDR3nt: TGTGCCAGCAGTGATCCGGAGAGGAGCTCCTACGAGCAGTACTTC

j_gene: TRBJ1-3
d_gene: NA
abundance: NA
v_gene: TRBV4-1
CDR3aa: CASSQGKSSYRDTIYF
CDR3nt: TGCGCCAGCAGCCAAGGGAAAAGCTCCTATCGGGACACCATATATTTT

j_gene: TRBJ1-2
d_gene: NA
abundance: NA
v_gene: TRBV27
CDR3aa: CASSPYTGARRSYGYTF
CDR3nt: TGTGCCAGCAGTCCTTACACCGGAGCCCGGAGGAGCTATGGCTACACCTTC

j_gene: TRBJ2-3
d_gene: TRBD2
abundance: NA
v_gene: TRBV30
CDR3aa: CAWTQTSESTDTQYF
CDR3nt: TGTGCCTGGACTCAGACTAGCGAAAGCACAGATACGCAGTATTTT

j_gene: TRBJ2-6
d_gene: NA
abundance: few
v_gene: TRBV5-1
CDR3aa: CASSWEVPSSGANVLTF
CDR3nt: TGCGCCAGCAGCTGGGAGGTACCTTCCTCTGGGGCCAACGTCCTGACTTTC